The subject of this entry is one T cell receptor (beta chain). Its specificity is unknown. At one end, the junction sequence differs from germline, possibly due to a read error. These data originate in a study of blood T cells in healthy people across ages. General observations from the study: Samples with more naive T cells showed higher observed beta diversity.

A second PCR, run for roughly 6 to 11 cycles, used a sample-barcoded 5' primer plus a J-beta primer mix. TCRdb recomputed calls from the 5' RACE reads with MiXCR, one row per CDR3 protein. The sample shows about 670,000 distinct CDR3 sequences, about 50% of them seen only once. The CDR3 runs 16 residues. From germline, CDR1 is SGDLS and CDR2 YYNGEE. Sequenced material: blood. V gene TRBV9 combines with J gene TRBJ2-6; a possible D gene is TRBD1 (5 bases). The source of this sequence is a woman aged 80 or over in good health. CDR3 sequence (DNA): TGTGCCAGCAGCGTAGATGGCCGCTCTGGGGCCAACGTCCCGACTTTC. It yields the protein CASSVDGRSGANVPTF.